Below are 8 T cell receptor beta chains sequenced from a single sample in a study of T cells after yellow fever vaccination. One entry per CDR3 protein, called by TCRdb with MiXCR from the 5' RACE reads. The repertoire holds fewer than 400,000 distinct CDR3 sequences, with around 11% as singletons. The specimen was CD4+ T cells sorted from PBMCs, collected 45 days after the yellow fever booster vaccination. Receptors were obtained from a man between 18 and 35 years old who received the YFV17D yellow fever vaccine.

This clonotype showed up many times. This chain uses TRBV2 with TRBJ2-7, with a tentative D call TRBD1 (6 bases). With 4 bases removed from V and 2 bases from J, the gap between germline ends came to 18 bases. This CDR3 spans 16 amino acids. Germline lookup yields CDR1 SNHLY and CDR2 FYNNEI. Here the CDR3 reads CASSGGQGSITYEQYV. The CDR3 nucleotides are TGTGCCAGCAGTGGCGGGCAGGGGTCTATAACCTACGAGCAGTACGTC.

J is TRBJ2-2 and V is TRBV7-2; 7 bases are a match to TRBD1. V shed 6 bases and J 6 bases; nucleotides not matched to a gene: 13. CDR1 SGHTA and CDR2 FQGNSA come from the germline V gene. The CDR3 is 16 residues long. In DNA form, the CDR3 reads TGTGCCAGCAGTTATGGTGCGACAGACAGGGCCGGGGAGCTGTTTTTT. It encodes CASSYGATDRAGELFF.

The chain uses TRBV5-1 and TRBJ1-2; D may be TRBD1 (6 bases). The CDR3 length is 16 residues. Looked up from germline, CDR1 is SGHRS and CDR2 is YFSETQ. Trimming took off 0 bases at V and 6 bases at J, with 18 bases between the two ends. The CDR3, as DNA: TGCGCCAGCAGCTTGGAGGGGGGTGCGGGCTATCATGGCTACACCTTC. Translated, it gives CASSLEGGAGYHGYTF.

This chain links TRBV20-1 with TRBJ2-3; the D is unclear. Trimming stripped 2 bases from V and 4 bases from J, with 7 bases between. The CDR3 has 12 amino acids. Looked up from germline, CDR1 is DFQATT and CDR2 is SNEGSKA (reference sequence). In DNA form, the CDR3 reads TGCAGTGCTAGACTTCGGGCAGATACGCAGTATTTT. Amino acids: CSARLRADTQYF.

This clonotype appeared many times. The chain has TRBV4-1 and TRBJ2-2, with 7 bases lining up with TRBD1. J was trimmed by 3 bases and V by 5 bases; bases with no gene match: 3. CDR3 length: 14 residues. CDR1 is MGHRA and CDR2 is YSYEKL in the germline V gene. The CDR3 DNA is TGCGCCAGCAGCATAGGGGGCTACACCGGGGAGCTGTTTTTT. Translating gives CASSIGGYTGELFF.

This clonotype came up a few times. This sequence joins TRBV29-1 and TRBJ2-5, with D uncertain. The ends were cut back, 7 bases at V and 5 bases at J, with 20 bases in the middle. This CDR3 region has 14 residues. Germline-derived CDR1 and CDR2 are SQVTM and ANQGSEA. The CDR3 DNA reads TGCAGCGGTACGGTGACCAGGCATCTCGAGACCCAGTACTTC. Translation: CSGTVTRHLETQYF.

This clonotype appeared a few times. The chain couples TRBV5-4 to TRBJ2-1; no clear D gene. Germline V gene sequence: CDR1 SGHNT, CDR2 YYREEE (reference sequence). CDR3 size: 13 residues. Between the trimmed V and J ends, which lost 2 bases and 3 bases, there was a span of 6 bases. In nucleotides, the CDR3 is TGTGCCAGCAGCTTCGGTCACTACAATGAGCAGTTCTTC. This codes for CASSFGHYNEQFF.

This clonotype has only a few counts. V is TRBV19 and J is TRBJ2-7; a weak D match, TRBD2 (5 bases). The CDR3 contains 15 residues. The V end lost 5 bases, the J end lost 3 bases, and 17 bases lay between the germline ends. Looked up from germline, CDR1 is LNHDA and CDR2 is SQIVND (reference sequence). The CDR3 protein is CASSPQSGNYYEQYF. DNA of the CDR3: TGTGCCAGTAGTCCCCAATCGGGGAATTACTACGAGCAGTACTTC.